The present entry profiles one T cell receptor beta chain with its context. The data are from a study of blood T cell repertoires in COVID-19. About the research overall: Material from acute and convalescent COVID-19 was sourced from the United States, Italy and Spain.

Original handling: Cell counts per sample came from amplifying reference gene primers. The data were produced by immunoSEQ multiplex PCR, yet TCRdb's version contains in-frame clones alone and is incomplete. V and J calls plus clone size are reproduced from that table; the DNA served to infer D and trimming. The table records around 200,000 clones, roughly 88% of them present only once. Germline lookup yields CDR1 SNHLY and CDR2 FYNNEI. The CDR3 spans 13 residues. Trimming stripped 7 bases from V and 7 bases from J, with 16 bases between. This chain uses TRBV2 with TRBJ2-5; D gene unclear. Sequenced input: peripheral blood. The sequence came from a woman of 80 years or more with acute or convalescent COVID-19. CDR3 DNA: TGTGCCAGCATCGCACCCGAAGACTGGACCCAGTACTTC. Translation: CASIAPEDWTQYF. Full variable domain (rest looked up from reference TRBV2 and TRBJ2-5): EPEVTQTPSHQVTQMGQEVILRCVPISNHLYFYWYRQILGQKVEFLVSFYNNEISEKSEIFDDQFSVERPDGSNFTLKIRSTKLEDSAMYFCASIAPEDWTQYFGPGTRLLVL.